This T cell receptor (beta chain) is from a study of blood T cell repertoires in COVID-19. The V and J ends lost 5 bases and 1 base, in that order; junction bases with no gene match: 7. This CDR3 contains 16 residues. Germline CDR1 and CDR2: LNHDA and SQIVND (reference sequence). Sequenced by immunoSEQ multiplex PCR; TCRdb stores in-frame clones only, minus some. In the table there are around 140,000 clones, 87% of which are singletons. The specimen sequenced was PBMCs or T cells enriched from blood (not recorded which). The clonotype was recovered from a man aged 55 to 70 who had recovered from COVID-19. The rearrangement links TRBV19 to TRBJ2-2, with TRBD1 identical over 7 bases. The CDR3 DNA is TGTGCCAGTAGTGTAGGGGGACAGCTGAACACCGGGGAGCTGTTTTTT. Translation: CASSVGGQLNTGELFF.